The rows below give T cell receptor beta chains drawn from one sample of a study of blood T cell repertoires in COVID-19. Data came from immunoSEQ multiplex PCR; TCRdb stores just in-frame clones and leaves some out. The sample lists 55,000 to 75,000 clones, around 80% seen once, with 9% to 9.5% in the top ten. The specimen sequenced was peripheral blood. These receptor sequences come from a human donor in a cohort sampled during active COVID-19. CDR3s include the opening cysteine and the closing phenylalanine or tryptophan. The D gene is left open where the match is weak. The size of a clone is reported for some rows only, either as once, few or many, or as a class for expanded clones.

D gene: TRBD1; V gene: TRBV13; clone size: once; J gene: TRBJ2-1; CDR3 DNA: TGTGCCAGCAGCCCAACTGGACAGGGGCCCAATGAGCAGTTCTTC; CDR3 protein: CASSPTGQGPNEQFF
D gene: TRBD1; V gene: TRBV7-9; clone size: -; J gene: TRBJ1-4; CDR3 DNA: TGTGCCAGCAGCCCCGGGGGACAGGCCCTGGGCGGGGCTAATGAAAAACTGTTTTTT; CDR3 protein: CASSPGGQALGGANEKLFF
D gene: -; V gene: TRBV19; clone size: -; J gene: TRBJ2-5; CDR3 DNA: TGTGCCAGTAGTATCGAGGGCCGGGGAGAGACCCAGTACTTC; CDR3 protein: CASSIEGRGETQYF
D gene: TRBD2; V gene: TRBV3-1/TRBV3-2; clone size: -; J gene: TRBJ2-1; CDR3 DNA: TGTGCCAGCAGCCAAGAAAGTCTAGCGGGAGCCGTGTACAATGAGCAGTTCTTC; CDR3 protein: CASSQESLAGAVYNEQFF
D gene: -; V gene: TRBV19; clone size: -; J gene: TRBJ1-1; CDR3 DNA: TGTGCCAGTAGTATAGGTCAGTTCACTGAAGCTTTCTTT; CDR3 protein: CASSIGQFTEAFF
D gene: TRBD1; V gene: TRBV5-1; clone size: -; J gene: TRBJ2-7; CDR3 DNA: TGCGCCAGCAGCGTCGGGACAGACTACGAGCAGTACTTC; CDR3 protein: CASSVGTDYEQYF
D gene: -; V gene: TRBV25-1; clone size: once; J gene: TRBJ2-6; CDR3 DNA: TGTGCCAGCAGTGAGACATCTGGGGCCAACGTCCTGACTTTC; CDR3 protein: CASSETSGANVLTF
D gene: -; V gene: TRBV12-3/TRBV12-4; clone size: once; J gene: TRBJ2-7; CDR3 DNA: TGTGCCAGCAGGGCCACCCTCTCCTACGAGCAGTACTTC; CDR3 protein: CASRATLSYEQYF
D gene: -; V gene: TRBV19; clone size: -; J gene: TRBJ2-4; CDR3 DNA: TGTGCCAGTAGTATAGAGGGAGGACGGATACCAAACATTCAGTACTTC; CDR3 protein: CASSIEGGRIPNIQYF
D gene: -; V gene: TRBV28; clone size: once; J gene: TRBJ1-1; CDR3 DNA: TGTGCCAGCAGTTTAGGTGCACGGGGGGGGAGGAGTGAAGCTTTCTTT; CDR3 protein: CASSLGARGGRSEAFF
D gene: TRBD2; V gene: TRBV7-2; clone size: -; J gene: TRBJ2-5; CDR3 DNA: TGTGCCAGCAGCTTAGTTGAAGCGGGAGGGGGCGGGACCCAGTACTTC; CDR3 protein: CASSLVEAGGGGTQYF
D gene: TRBD2; V gene: TRBV6-1; clone size: once; J gene: TRBJ2-5; CDR3 DNA: TGTGCCAGCAGTGAAGGCGGGAGCAGAGGGTGGGAGACCCAGTACTTC; CDR3 protein: CASSEGGSRGWETQYF
D gene: TRBD1; V gene: TRBV6-4; clone size: -; J gene: TRBJ2-1; CDR3 DNA: TGTGCCAGCAGCCGACAGGGGGCGGCGAGCAATGAGCAGTTCTTC; CDR3 protein: CASSRQGAASNEQFF
D gene: -; V gene: TRBV6-2/TRBV6-3; clone size: medium-sized; J gene: TRBJ2-7; CDR3 DNA: TGTGCCAGCAGTCCCCAGGGGTCTTACGAGCAGTACTTC; CDR3 protein: CASSPQGSYEQYF
D gene: TRBD1; V gene: TRBV28; clone size: once; J gene: TRBJ2-1; CDR3 DNA: TGTGCCAGCAGTCTAAACTACAGGGGCTCCTACAATGAGCAGTTCTTC; CDR3 protein: CASSLNYRGSYNEQFF
D gene: -; V gene: TRBV29-1; clone size: -; J gene: TRBJ2-1; CDR3 DNA: TGCAGCGTTGAATGGCCCGCAAACAATGAGCAGTTCTTC; CDR3 protein: CSVEWPANNEQFF
D gene: -; V gene: TRBV5-1; clone size: -; J gene: TRBJ2-1; CDR3 DNA: TGCGCCAGCCAAGGCGGGACGAGCTCCTACAATGAGCAGTTCTTC; CDR3 protein: CASQGGTSSYNEQFF
D gene: -; V gene: TRBV30; clone size: -; J gene: TRBJ1-6; CDR3 DNA: TGTGCCTGGAGGTGGCAAGATAATTCACCCCTCCACTTT; CDR3 protein: CAWRWQDNSPLHF
D gene: -; V gene: TRBV19; clone size: -; J gene: TRBJ1-5; CDR3 DNA: TGTGCCAGTAGTAACCAGGGTCCGGCAAATCAGCCCCAGCATTTT; CDR3 protein: CASSNQGPANQPQHF
D gene: -; V gene: TRBV28; clone size: -; J gene: TRBJ2-5; CDR3 DNA: TGTGCCAGCGGCACAGCCCAAGAGACCCAGTACTTC; CDR3 protein: CASGTAQETQYF
D gene: -; V gene: TRBV27; clone size: -; J gene: TRBJ2-7; CDR3 DNA: TGTGCCAGCGGACCCAGCAGGGTGGACGAGCAGTACTTC; CDR3 protein: CASGPSRVDEQYF
D gene: TRBD2; V gene: TRBV11-3; clone size: -; J gene: TRBJ2-1; CDR3 DNA: TGTGCCAGCAGCCCGGGACTAGCGGGAGGGCCTAATTACAATGAGCAGTTCTTC; CDR3 protein: CASSPGLAGGPNYNEQFF
D gene: TRBD2; V gene: TRBV3-1/TRBV3-2; clone size: -; J gene: TRBJ2-1; CDR3 DNA: TGTGCCAGCAGCCAAGGGTCGGGAGGAGGGCAGTTCTTC; CDR3 protein: CASSQGSGGGQFF
D gene: TRBD2; V gene: TRBV5-5; clone size: -; J gene: TRBJ2-7; CDR3 DNA: TGTGCCAGCAGCTTGGATCCTAGCGGGAGCTACGAGCAGTACTTC; CDR3 protein: CASSLDPSGSYEQYF
D gene: TRBD1; V gene: TRBV7-2; clone size: few; J gene: TRBJ1-2; CDR3 DNA: TGTGCCAGCAGCGTAACAGGGGGGAGGGATAACTATGGCTACACCTTC; CDR3 protein: CASSVTGGRDNYGYTF
D gene: TRBD1; V gene: TRBV24-1; clone size: once; J gene: TRBJ2-1; CDR3 DNA: TGTGCCACCACAGGGGGCTCCTACAATGAGCAGTTCTTC; CDR3 protein: CATTGGSYNEQFF
D gene: -; V gene: TRBV6-1; clone size: -; J gene: TRBJ2-7; CDR3 DNA: TGTGCCAGCAGTGAAGGCAGAGGGTCTCCCCCCTACGAGCAGTACTTC; CDR3 protein: CASSEGRGSPPYEQYF
D gene: TRBD2; V gene: TRBV30; clone size: -; J gene: TRBJ2-3; CDR3 DNA: TGTGCCTGGATGGCTAGCGGGAGGCCTAGAAGCACAGATACGCAGTATTTT; CDR3 protein: CAWMASGRPRSTDTQYF
D gene: TRBD1; V gene: TRBV7-8; clone size: -; J gene: TRBJ1-1; CDR3 DNA: TGTGCCAGCAGCCAGGGACAGGGGATTGAAGCTTTCTTT; CDR3 protein: CASSQGQGIEAFF